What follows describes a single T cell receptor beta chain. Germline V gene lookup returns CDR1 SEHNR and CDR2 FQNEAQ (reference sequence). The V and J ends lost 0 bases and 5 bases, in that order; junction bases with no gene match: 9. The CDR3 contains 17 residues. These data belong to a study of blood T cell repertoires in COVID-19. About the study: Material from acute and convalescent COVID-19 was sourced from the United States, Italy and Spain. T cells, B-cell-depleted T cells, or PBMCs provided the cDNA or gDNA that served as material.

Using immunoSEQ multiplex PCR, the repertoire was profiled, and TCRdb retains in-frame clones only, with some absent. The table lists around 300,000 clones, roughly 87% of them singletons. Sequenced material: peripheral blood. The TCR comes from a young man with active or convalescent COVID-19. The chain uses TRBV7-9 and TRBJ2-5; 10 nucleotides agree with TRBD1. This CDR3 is CASSLASGTGAGETQYF. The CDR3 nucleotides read TGTGCCAGCAGCTTAGCGTCGGGGACAGGGGCGGGGGAGACCCAGTACTTC.